The 6 T cell receptor beta chains in this list originate from one sample, sequenced in a study of T cell responses to AZD1222 COVID-19 vaccine. This table comes from immunoSEQ multiplex PCR, and its TCRdb copy is limited to in-frame clones, with some not included. The sample lists about 92,000 clones, roughly nine tenths occurring once. The sample was peripheral blood, taken on day 0 of AZD1222 vaccination. The receptors here all came from an adult in good health.

The rearrangement links TRBV6-5 to TRBJ2-7; a weak D match, TRBD1 (6 bases). Germline V gene lookup returns CDR1 MNHEY and CDR2 SVGAGI. This CDR3 has 13 amino acids. V gave up 8 bases and J gave up 2 bases, with 13 bases separating them. This CDR3 is CASGLGATYEQYF. The CDR3 nucleotides are TGTGCCAGCGGGCTGGGGGCAACCTACGAGCAGTACTTC.

The CDR3: CASSMNPDRGHSPLHF. The CDR3 DNA sequence: TGCGCCAGCAGCATGAACCCGGACAGGGGGCATTCACCCCTCCACTTT. The V call is TRBV5-1, the J call TRBJ1-6; 11 nucleotides match TRBD1. The junction had 8 bases not matched to a gene; V was cut back by 4 bases and J by 8 bases. The CDR3 is made up of 16 amino acids. Germline V CDR1 and CDR2: SGHRS, YFSETQ.

The genes are TRBV18 and TRBJ1-1, with D unresolved. The length of the CDR3 is 13 residues. Germline V lookup: CDR1 KGHSH, CDR2 LQKENI. The ends were cut back, 3 bases at V and 8 bases at J, with 13 bases in the middle. The CDR3 is CASSPTDRAEAFF. Written as DNA, the CDR3 is TGTGCCAGCTCACCCACCGATAGGGCAGAAGCTTTCTTT. Complete variable domain (other parts from reference TRBV18 and TRBJ1-1): NAGVMQNPRHLVRRRGQEARLRCSPMKGHSHVYWYRQLPEEGLKFMVYLQKENIIDESGMPKERFSAEFPKEGPSILRIQQVVRGDSAAYFCASSPTDRAEAFFGQGTRLTVV.

This chain connects TRBV28 to TRBJ1-2; unclear D gene. Trimming cost V 10 bases and J 4 bases, with 10 bases left between them. Germline V CDR1 and CDR2: MDHEN, SYDVKM. The CDR3 runs to 11 residues. Here the CDR3 DNA reads TGTGCCACCGACCGGGGCTATGGCTACACCTTC. It yields the protein CATDRGYGYTF.

Regarding this clone: Germline is not matched at one junction end, which may reflect a read error. The chain is built from TRBV23-1 and TRBJ2-5, with D hard to call. TRBV23-1 is an ORF, with its function uncertain. CDR3 size: 12 residues. The CDR3: CASGRRQKTQYF. The DNA for the CDR3 is TGCGCCAGCGGCCGGCGCCAAAAGACCCAGTACTTC.

The chain has TRBV12-3 or TRBV12-4 and TRBJ2-2, with D tentatively TRBD2 (7 bases). Trimming shortened V by 8 bases and J by 3 bases, and 10 bases separated the two germline ends. CDR3 length: 13 residues. The CDR3 nucleotides read TGTGCCAGCGGGGGGGGCGACACCGGGGAGCTGTTTTTT. This encodes CASGGGDTGELFF.